This entry lists 26 T cell receptor beta chains sequenced from one sample in a study of T cell repertoires in cytomegalovirus infection. Their antigens remain unidentified. TCRdb re-called the reads through MiXCR, storing one row per CDR3 protein. The repertoire holds a few hundred thousand distinct CDR3 sequences, with roughly 43% as singletons. The sequencing used cultured PBMCs, collected from culture after CMV antigen stimulation. The receptors stem from a human donor in good health (CMV status not recorded). Some clones in this sample may be carry-over from other donors' samples.

The genes are TRBV4-1 and TRBJ2-3, with a possible D match to TRBD1 (5 bases). The CDR3 is made up of 16 amino acids. The V end lost 0 bases, the J end lost 3 bases, and 13 bases lay between the germline ends. CDR1 MGHRA and CDR2 YSYEKL come from the germline V gene. The CDR3 sequence is CASSQDRWGRTDTQYF. In DNA form, the CDR3 reads TGCGCCAGCAGCCAAGATCGGTGGGGCAGAACAGATACGCAGTATTTT.

This clonotype has only one observation. DNA of the CDR3: TGCAGCGTTGAGACAGGGAAGAGCATGGAAGCTTTCTTT. It specifies CSVETGKSMEAFF. The rearrangement uses TRBV29-1 and TRBJ1-1, with 7 bases aligning to TRBD1. Germline CDR1 and CDR2: SQVTM and ANQGSEA. Losses at the gene ends were 3 bases for V and 8 bases for J; bases not matched to a gene: 9. CDR3 size: 13 residues.

The chain is built from TRBV12-3 or TRBV12-4 and TRBJ2-3; 9 nucleotides agree with TRBD1. Losses at the gene ends were 6 bases for V and 6 bases for J; bases not matched to a gene: 13. The CDR3 loop spans 16 amino acids. CDR3 protein: CASSPILGQGSDTQYF. CDR3 nucleotide sequence: TGTGCCAGCAGCCCTATACTGGGACAGGGATCGGATACGCAGTATTTT.

This chain links TRBV27 with TRBJ2-1; D gene unclear. This CDR3 has 15 amino acids. The germline gives CDR1 MNHEY, CDR2 SMNVEV (reference sequence). Between the trimmed V and J ends, which lost 10 bases and 6 bases, there was a span of 22 bases. CDR3 amino acids: CATRLGWSPVNEQFF. CDR3 DNA: TGTGCCACCAGATTGGGGTGGTCCCCGGTCAATGAGCAGTTCTTC.

This clonotype was found many times. The V call is TRBV6-5, the J call TRBJ1-5; no definite D call. The CDR3 totals 15 residues. Germline V CDR1 and CDR2: MNHEY, SVGAGI. V gave up 6 bases and J gave up 0 bases, with 12 bases separating them. Written as DNA, the CDR3 is TGTGCCAGCAGATTACATGGCGTTAGCAATCAGCCCCAGCATTTT. Encoded protein: CASRLHGVSNQPQHF.

J is TRBJ2-1 and V is TRBV2; D tentatively reads TRBD1 or TRBD2 (5 bases each). The V end was cut by 3 bases, the J end by 2 bases, with 11 bases between. Germline V gene lookup returns CDR1 SNHLY and CDR2 FYNNEI. This CDR3 is built from 15 residues. The CDR3 DNA sequence: TGTGCCAGCAGTGACGAGGGGCTGGCCTACAATGAGCAGTTCTTC. Protein: CASSDEGLAYNEQFF.

The chain links TRBV9 to TRBJ2-3; TRBD2 aligns across 8 bases. V lost 4 bases, J lost 2 bases, and 6 bases stayed unmatched. The CDR3 extends over 15 amino acids. Germline V CDR1 and CDR2: SGDLS, YYNGEE. CDR3 loop: CASSYSGRLTDTQYF. CDR3 DNA sequence: TGTGCCAGCAGCTACAGCGGGAGACTCACAGATACGCAGTATTTT.

This clonotype was seen a handful of times. The chain has TRBV24-1 and TRBJ2-3, with 10 bases identical to TRBD2. With V trimmed by 4 bases and J by 2 bases, 5 bases remained unmatched. The CDR3 is made up of 16 amino acids. Germline-derived CDR1 and CDR2 are KGHDR and SFDVKD. In DNA, the CDR3 is TGTGCCACCAGTGACGCTAGCGGGGGATACACAGATACGCAGTATTTT. Its protein is CATSDASGGYTDTQYF.

V is TRBV6-6 and J is TRBJ2-3; TRBD2 matches at 8 bases. V trimming: 0 bases; J trimming: 1 base; junction bases outside the gene matches: 3. The CDR3 covers 16 residues. CDR1 and CDR2 from the germline V gene are MNHNY and SVGAGI (reference sequence). CDR3 amino acids: CASSYSFSGGTDTQYF. DNA of the CDR3: TGTGCCAGCAGTTACTCGTTTAGCGGGGGCACAGATACGCAGTATTTT.

This clonotype came up many times. This chain uses TRBV10-3 with TRBJ2-1; D tentatively reads TRBD1 or TRBD2 (6 bases each). The V end was cut by 2 bases, the J end by 5 bases, with 13 bases between. The CDR3 loop spans 15 amino acids. Germline loops: CDR1 ENHRY, CDR2 SYGVKD. This CDR3 is CAISEKGGIHNEQFF. The CDR3, as DNA: TGTGCCATCAGTGAGAAGGGGGGTATACACAATGAGCAGTTCTTC.

The J gene is TRBJ2-1, the V gene TRBV7-2; 9 bases line up with TRBD1. CDR3 length: 15 residues. Germline CDR1 SGHTA, CDR2 FQGNSA. V was pared by 5 bases and J by 9 bases, with 11 bases of the junction left unmatched. This chain's CDR3 is CASSNGQGSGSEQFF. The CDR3 DNA is TGTGCCAGCAGCAATGGACAGGGGAGCGGCAGTGAGCAGTTCTTC.

The J gene is TRBJ2-7, the V gene TRBV7-9, with D possibly matching TRBD1 (6 bases). Germline V gene lookup returns CDR1 SEHNR and CDR2 FQNEAQ (reference sequence). The CDR3 consists of 14 residues. Trimming cost V 2 bases and J 2 bases, with 10 bases left between them. Here the CDR3 reads CASSLSNRAYEQYF. CDR3 nucleotides: TGTGCCAGCAGCTTATCGAACAGGGCCTACGAGCAGTACTTC.

This clonotype was detected once. The gene calls are TRBV6-2 or TRBV6-3 and TRBJ2-1; unclear D gene. The germline CDR1 and CDR2 sequences are MNHEY and SVGEGT. CDR3 length equals 15 residues. V was trimmed by 1 base and J by 0 bases, leaving 7 bases between them. CDR3 nucleotide sequence: TGTGCCAGCAGTTACTTGGCGGCCTCCTACAATGAGCAGTTCTTC. Translation: CASSYLAASYNEQFF.

V usage is TRBV12-3 or TRBV12-4 and J usage is TRBJ2-3; unclear D gene. This CDR3 contains 17 residues. V was clipped by 2 bases and J by 3 bases, with 18 bases between them. The CDR3 spells CASSLSFPKSGTDTQYF. DNA for the CDR3: TGTGCCAGCAGTTTATCTTTTCCAAAATCGGGTACAGATACGCAGTATTTT.

This clonotype was picked up a small number of times. The genes are TRBV19 and TRBJ1-6, with D unresolved. Germline V gene sequence: CDR1 LNHDA, CDR2 SQIVND (reference sequence). Trimming removed 3 bases at V and 7 bases at J, with 10 bases between. This CDR3 is 14 amino acids long. This CDR3 is CASSIRGGNSPLHF. DNA for the CDR3: TGTGCCAGTAGTATCCGGGGAGGAAATTCACCCCTCCACTTT.

This chain joins TRBV7-2 and TRBJ2-3; 11 nucleotides match TRBD2. The ends lost 3 bases at V and 0 bases at J; junction bases unmatched: 5. The germline V gene has CDR1 SGHTA and CDR2 FQGNSA. This CDR3 is built from 17 residues. CDR3 residues: CASSLRLAGTSTDTQYF. CDR3 nucleotides: TGTGCCAGCAGCTTGAGACTAGCGGGAACTAGCACAGATACGCAGTATTTT.

This clonotype was seen only a few times. The chain couples TRBV12-3 or TRBV12-4 to TRBJ1-3, with 8 positions matching TRBD1. CDR3 size: 16 residues. With V trimmed by 5 bases and J by 0 bases, 6 bases remained unmatched. In nucleotides, the CDR3 is TGTGCCAGCAGTGGCGGACAGGGAATCTCTGGAAACACCATATATTTT. Protein product: CASSGGQGISGNTIYF.

The genes are TRBV7-2 and TRBJ2-7; TRBD2 matches at 9 bases. The CDR3 loop spans 15 amino acids. The J segment lost 7 bases and the V segment lost 1 base, leaving 8 bases of the junction unmatched. Germline lookup yields CDR1 SGHTA and CDR2 FQGNSA. The CDR3 nucleotides read TGTGCCAGCAGCTTAGTGGGACTAGCCATAGGGGAGCAGTACTTC. It translates to CASSLVGLAIGEQYF.

The V gene is TRBV7-2, the J gene TRBJ2-7, with 10 nucleotides matching TRBD2. V lost 4 bases and J lost 3; bases outside the gene matches: 12. From germline, CDR1 is SGHTA and CDR2 FQGNSA. The CDR3 runs 17 residues. In DNA, the CDR3 is TGTGCCAGCAGCTCGCGACTTGCTAGCGGGAGTAGCTACGAGCAGTACTTC. Translated: CASSSRLASGSSYEQYF.

This clonotype was observed once. This chain links TRBV4-3 with TRBJ2-5; possible D gene TRBD2, 5 bases. The V end lost 1 base, the J end lost 2 bases, and 17 bases lay between the germline ends. The CDR3 runs 17 residues. CDR1 and CDR2 (germline): LGHNA, YSLEER. DNA of the CDR3: TGCGCCAGCAGCCAAGTGACCGGGGTGGCAGTACAAGAGACCCAGTACTTC. Encoded protein: CASSQVTGVAVQETQYF.

This clonotype came up a few times. Sequence at one end of the junction differs from germline and may be a read error. This chain links TRBV4-1 with TRBJ2-5; 10 bases are shared with TRBD2. The length of the CDR3 is 17 residues. Germline V gene sequence: CDR1 MGHRA, CDR2 YSYEKL. CDR3 region: CASSLEPVAGGQETQYF. In DNA form, the CDR3 reads TGTGCCAGCAGCCTCGAGCCCGTAGCGGGGGGACAAGAGACCCAGTACTTC.

Comment on this clonotype: The conserved closing phenylalanine or tryptophan is absent in this CDR3, likely reflecting a read error. This chain links TRBV11-2 with TRBJ2-3; 9 positions agree with TRBD2. Germline CDR1 SGHAT, CDR2 FQNNGV. This CDR3 has 17 amino acids. After removal of 0 bases from V and 1 base from J, the junction contained 5 bases not matched to a gene. CDR3 loop: CASSLDFTSGRTDTQYS. The CDR3, as DNA: TGTGCCAGCAGCTTAGATTTCACTAGCGGGCGCACAGATACGCAGTATTCT.

The J gene is TRBJ2-7, the V gene TRBV7-2; D call uncertain. CDR3 length: 18 amino acids. V dropped 1 base and J dropped 1 base, with 20 bases sitting between them. Germline assignment: CDR1 SGHTA and CDR2 FQGNSA. In nucleotides, the CDR3 is TGTGCCAGCAGCTTAGAGGCCGCGGCCATAACCTTTTCCTACGAGCAGTACTTC. It yields the protein CASSLEAAAITFSYEQYF. The variable domain in full, completed from reference TRBV7-2 and TRBJ2-7, reads GAGVSQSPSNKVTEKGKDVELRCDPISGHTALYWYRQSLGQGLEFLIYFQGNSAPDKSGLPSDRFSAERTGGSVSTLTIQRTQQEDSAVYLCASSLEAAAITFSYEQYFGPGTRLTVT.

V is TRBV12-3 or TRBV12-4 and J is TRBJ2-7; 7 bases map to TRBD2. V lost 2 bases to trimming and J lost 5 bases; unmatched junction nucleotides: 18. The CDR3 is 18 amino acids. The chain's CDR3 is CASSLPPLRLASRNEQYF. For the CDR3, the DNA is TGTGCCAGCAGTTTACCCCCCCTGCGACTAGCCTCGAGGAACGAGCAGTACTTC.

The V gene is TRBV11-2, the J gene TRBJ1-1, with 8 bases matching TRBD1. Germline CDR1 reads SGHAT; CDR2 reads FQNNGV. The ends lost 5 bases at V and 6 bases at J; junction bases unmatched: 8. This CDR3 is 14 amino acids long. CDR3 coding DNA: TGTGCCAGCAGCCCCTCGGACAGGGACGCTGAAGCTTTCTTT. It yields the protein CASSPSDRDAEAFF.

This clonotype occurred once. The chain has TRBV7-9 and TRBJ2-3, with 7 bases matching TRBD2. Trimming removed 5 bases from V and 5 bases from J; junction bases left unmatched: 10. The CDR3 extends over 15 amino acids. CDR1 is SEHNR and CDR2 is FQNEAQ in the germline V gene (reference sequence). The chain's CDR3 is CASSARGGGVDTQYF. The CDR3 DNA sequence: TGTGCCAGCAGCGCCCGGGGCGGGGGTGTAGATACGCAGTATTTT. The complete variable domain, with remaining parts taken from reference TRBV7-9 and TRBJ2-3, reads DTGVSQNPRHKITKRGQNVTFRCDPISEHNRLYWYRQTLGQGPEFLTYFQNEAQLEKSRLLSDRFSAERPKGSFSTLEIQRTEQGDSAMYLCASSARGGGVDTQYFGPGTRLTVL.